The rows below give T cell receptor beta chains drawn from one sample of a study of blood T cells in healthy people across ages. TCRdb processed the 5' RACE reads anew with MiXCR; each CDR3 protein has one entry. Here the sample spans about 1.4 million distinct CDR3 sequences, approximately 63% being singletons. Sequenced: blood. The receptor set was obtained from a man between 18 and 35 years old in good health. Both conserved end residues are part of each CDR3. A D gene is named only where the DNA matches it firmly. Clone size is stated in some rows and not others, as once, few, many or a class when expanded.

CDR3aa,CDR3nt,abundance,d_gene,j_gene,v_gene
CSAIPQGAGVYGYTF,TGCAGTGCCATCCCCCAAGGTGCTGGAGTCTATGGCTACACCTTC,few,.,TRBJ1-2,TRBV20-1
CASSLRGTSGVNTDTQYF,TGTGCCAGCAGCTTACGGGGGACTAGCGGAGTGAACACAGATACGCAGTATTTT,.,TRBD2,TRBJ2-3,TRBV7-2
CASSLLSQGRQYDYGYTF,TGTGCCAGCAGTTTATTAAGTCAGGGGCGACAGTACGATTATGGCTACACCTTC,once,.,TRBJ1-2,TRBV27
CASSVALSGNTIYF,TGTGCCAGCAGCGTAGCCTTATCTGGAAACACCATATATTTT,.,.,TRBJ1-3,TRBV9
CAISGDRNLGTEAFF,TGTGCCATCAGTGGGGACAGAAACTTAGGCACTGAAGCTTTCTTT,once,TRBD1,TRBJ1-1,TRBV10-3
CSVAYRQGEAFF,TGCAGCGTCGCCTATAGACAGGGAGAAGCTTTCTTT,few,TRBD1,TRBJ1-1,TRBV29-1
CASSLPTASSYNEQFF,TGTGCCAGCAGCTTACCTACGGCGAGCTCCTACAATGAGCAGTTCTTC,few,.,TRBJ2-1,TRBV7-9
CSAKGGVSTDTQYF,TGCAGTGCTAAAGGGGGGGTCAGCACAGATACGCAGTATTTT,.,.,TRBJ2-3,TRBV20-1
CSASGTGNSEQFF,TGCAGTGCCTCCGGGACAGGGAATAGTGAGCAGTTCTTC,few,TRBD1,TRBJ2-1,TRBV20-1
CASSPKDPPKNEQFF,TGTGCCAGCTCACCGAAGGATCCCCCTAAGAATGAGCAGTTCTTC,.,.,TRBJ2-1,TRBV18
CASSETGALGYEQYF,TGTGCCAGCAGTGAGACAGGGGCCTTGGGGTACGAGCAGTACTTC,.,TRBD1,TRBJ2-7,TRBV25-1
CSVQLTGEQYF,TGCAGCGTTCAGTTAACGGGGGAGCAGTACTTC,.,.,TRBJ2-7,TRBV29-1
CASSFLAGQGTGELFF,TGTGCCAGCAGTTTTCTCGCGGGACAGGGGACCGGGGAGCTGTTTTTT,.,TRBD1,TRBJ2-2,TRBV12-3/TRBV12-4
CASSQAGVVYEQYF,TGCGCCAGCAGCCAAGCAGGGGTTGTCTACGAGCAGTACTTC,.,.,TRBJ2-7,TRBV4-1
CASSQSGTDEQYF,TGTGCCAGCAGCCAGTCCGGGACCGACGAGCAGTACTTC,many,.,TRBJ2-7,TRBV4-2
CASSPGFGNEQFF,TGTGCCAGCAGCCCAGGATTCGGCAATGAGCAGTTCTTC,.,.,TRBJ2-1,TRBV9
CASSLYQGYNEQFF,TGCGCCAGCAGCTTGTATCAGGGGTACAATGAGCAGTTCTTC,few,.,TRBJ2-1,TRBV5-1
CASSQVGSMRGYTF,TGCGCCAGCAGCCAAGTCGGCTCAATGCGTGGCTACACCTTC,.,.,TRBJ1-2,TRBV4-1
CASSYSRRNTDTQYF,TGTGCCAGCAGTTACTCGCGGCGGAACACAGATACGCAGTATTTT,.,.,TRBJ2-3,TRBV6-2/TRBV6-3
CASSLTPYTDTQYF,TGTGCCAGCAGCCTGACACCTTACACAGATACGCAGTATTTT,few,.,TRBJ2-3,TRBV5-1
CASSRQGQDEKLFF,TGTGCCAGCAGCCGACAGGGTCAGGATGAAAAACTGTTTTTT,few,TRBD1,TRBJ1-4,TRBV4-2
CSANSGDSYEQYF,TGCAGTGCTAACTCAGGGGACTCCTACGAGCAGTACTTC,few,.,TRBJ2-7,TRBV20-1